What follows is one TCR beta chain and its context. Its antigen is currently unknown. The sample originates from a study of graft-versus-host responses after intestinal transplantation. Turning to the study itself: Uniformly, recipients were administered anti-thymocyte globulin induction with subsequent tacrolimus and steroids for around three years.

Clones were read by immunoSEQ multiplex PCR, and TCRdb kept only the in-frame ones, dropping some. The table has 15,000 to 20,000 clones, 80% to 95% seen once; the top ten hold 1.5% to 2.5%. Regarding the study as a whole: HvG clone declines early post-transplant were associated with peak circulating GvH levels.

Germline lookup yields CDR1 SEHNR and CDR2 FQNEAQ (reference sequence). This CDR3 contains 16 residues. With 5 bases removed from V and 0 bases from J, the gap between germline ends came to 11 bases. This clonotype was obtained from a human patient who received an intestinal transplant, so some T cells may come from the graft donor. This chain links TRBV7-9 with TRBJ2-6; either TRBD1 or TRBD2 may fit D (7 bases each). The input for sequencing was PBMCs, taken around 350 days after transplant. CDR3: CASSPRGGSGANVLTF. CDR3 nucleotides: TGTGCCAGCAGCCCCAGGGGGGGCTCTGGGGCCAACGTCCTGACTTTC. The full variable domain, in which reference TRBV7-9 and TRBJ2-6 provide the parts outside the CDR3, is DTGVSQNPRHKITKRGQNVTFRCDPISEHNRLYWYRQTLGQGPEFLTYFQNEAQLEKSRLLSDRFSAERPKGSFSTLEIQRTEQGDSAMYLCASSPRGGSGANVLTFGAGSRLTVL.